This T cell receptor (beta chain) emerged from a study of blood T cell repertoires in COVID-19. The CDR3 runs 17 residues. Germline V gene sequence: CDR1 GTSNPN, CDR2 SVGIG (reference sequence). The J segment lost 9 bases and the V segment lost 0 bases, leaving 13 bases of the junction unmatched. In the original processing: Amplification from reference gene primers served as the basis for estimated nucleated cell counts. The method was immunoSEQ multiplex PCR; TCRdb's version includes in-frame clones alone and lacks a portion of them. V, J and clone size reflect that table, while D and trimming were determined from the DNA. The data hold 110,000 to 150,000 clones, with 85% observed a single time.

The sequence came from a woman aged 40 to 49 who had recovered from COVID-19. The chain links TRBV30 to TRBJ2-1; 11 bases align to TRBD2. Specimen: PBMCs or T cells enriched from blood (not recorded which). CDR3 sequence (DNA): TGTGCCTGGAGTGTTAGAGGTCTAGCGGGAGGATCGGGTGAGCAGTTCTTC. Residues: CAWSVRGLAGGSGEQFF. The full variable domain, completed using reference TRBV30 and TRBJ2-1, is SQTIHQWPATLVQPVGSPLSLECTVEGTSNPNLYWYRQAAGRGLQLLFYSVGIGQISSEVPQNLSASRPQDRQFILSSKKLLLSDSGFYLCAWSVRGLAGGSGEQFFGPGTRLTVL.